The text below deals with one T cell receptor beta chain. Generated by immunoSEQ multiplex PCR, the TCRdb table keeps only in-frame clones and is missing some. The table shows about 40,000 clones, with 70% to 90% occurring only once. This entry is derived from a study of T cells in narcolepsy. Trimming pared 8 bases from V and 7 bases from J, leaving 12 bases between. Germline V gene data show CDR1 as MNHEY and CDR2 as SVGAGI. The CDR3 runs to 13 residues. The sequencing sample was made of CD45RA- memory CD4+ T cells from PBMCs. The TCR was taken from a human donor with narcolepsy. This chain uses TRBV6-5 with TRBJ1-6; D may be TRBD1 (5 bases). This chain's CDR3 is CASRAQGNSPLHF. The CDR3 region has the DNA TGTGCCAGCCGGGCGCAGGGAAATTCACCCCTCCACTTT.